The sequence of this TCR beta chain was determined in a study of CD8 T cells in Susac syndrome. A remark on this clonotype: Its matching antigen is unknown.

Findings and limits, study-wide: Regarding the TCR sequencing and HLA analysis, the study admitted that a relatively small number of individuals were involved.

Reverse transcription of roughly 0.5 to 1 ug RNA was carried out with random hexamers. TCRdb reprocessed the immunoSEQ multiplex PCR reads with MiXCR, giving one entry per CDR3 protein. The table records roughly 120,000 distinct CDR3 sequences, 93% of them present only once. V lost 6 bases and J lost 0, with 10 bases in between. The length of the CDR3 is 14 residues. Germline V gene data show CDR1 as LNHDA and CDR2 as SQIVND (reference sequence). The clonotype originates from a human donor with multiple sclerosis. The chain is built from TRBV19 and TRBJ2-3; D is uncertain. Material: CD4+ T cells from PBMCs. The CDR3 coding sequence is TGTGCCAGTAGCCTGTCGGACAGCACAGATACGCAGTATTTT. It encodes CASSLSDSTDTQYF.